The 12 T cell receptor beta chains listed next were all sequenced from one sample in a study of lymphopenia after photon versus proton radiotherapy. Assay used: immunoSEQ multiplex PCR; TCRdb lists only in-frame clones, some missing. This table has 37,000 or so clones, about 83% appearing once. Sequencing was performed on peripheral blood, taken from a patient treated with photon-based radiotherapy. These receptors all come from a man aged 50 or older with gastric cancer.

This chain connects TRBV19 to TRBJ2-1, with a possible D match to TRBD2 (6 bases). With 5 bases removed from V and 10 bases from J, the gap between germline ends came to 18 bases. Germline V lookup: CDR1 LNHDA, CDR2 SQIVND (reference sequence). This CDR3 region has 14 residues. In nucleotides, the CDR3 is TGTGCCAGTAGTCCCGGGACTTCAAGACGAGAGCAGTTCTTC. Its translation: CASSPGTSRREQFF.

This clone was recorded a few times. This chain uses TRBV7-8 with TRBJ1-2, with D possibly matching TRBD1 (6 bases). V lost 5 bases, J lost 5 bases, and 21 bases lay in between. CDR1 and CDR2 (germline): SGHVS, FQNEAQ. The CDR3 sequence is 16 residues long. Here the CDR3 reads CASSQRRDIGSYGYTF. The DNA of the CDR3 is TGTGCCAGCAGCCAGCGCCGGGACATCGGGAGTTATGGCTACACCTTC. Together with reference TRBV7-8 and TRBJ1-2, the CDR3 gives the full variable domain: GAGVSQSPRYKVAKRGQDVALRCDPISGHVSLFWYQQALGQGPEFLTYFQNEAQLDKSGLPSDRFFAERPEGSVSTLKIQRTQQEDSAVYLCASSQRRDIGSYGYTFGSGTRLTVV.

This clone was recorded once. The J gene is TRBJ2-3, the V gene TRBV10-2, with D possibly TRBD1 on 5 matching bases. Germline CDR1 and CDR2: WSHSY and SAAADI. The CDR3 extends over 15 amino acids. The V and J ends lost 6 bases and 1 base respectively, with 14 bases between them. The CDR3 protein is CASSQGVRGTDTQYF. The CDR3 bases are TGCGCCAGCAGCCAGGGTGTCAGGGGCACAGATACGCAGTATTTT.

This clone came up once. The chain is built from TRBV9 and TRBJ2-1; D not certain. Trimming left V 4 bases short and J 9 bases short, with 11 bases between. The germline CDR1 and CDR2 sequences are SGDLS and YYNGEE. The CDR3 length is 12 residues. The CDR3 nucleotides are TGTGCCAGCAGCAAGACGGAACTTGAGCAGTTCTTC. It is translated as CASSKTELEQFF. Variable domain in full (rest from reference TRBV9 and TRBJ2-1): DSGVTQTPKHLITATGQRVTLRCSPRSGDLSVYWYQQSLDQGLQFLIQYYNGEERAKGNILERFSAQQFPDLHSELNLSSLELGDSALYFCASSKTELEQFFGPGTRLTVL.

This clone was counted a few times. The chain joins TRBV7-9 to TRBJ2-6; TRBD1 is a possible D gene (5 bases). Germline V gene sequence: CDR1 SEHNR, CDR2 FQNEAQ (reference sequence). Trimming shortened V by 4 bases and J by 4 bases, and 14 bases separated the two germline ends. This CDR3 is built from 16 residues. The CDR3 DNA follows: TGTGCCAGCAGCTCCAGGGAAACGGCCGGGGCCAACGTCCTGACTTTC. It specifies CASSSRETAGANVLTF. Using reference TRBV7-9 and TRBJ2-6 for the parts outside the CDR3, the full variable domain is DTGVSQNPRHKITKRGQNVTFRCDPISEHNRLYWYRQTLGQGPEFLTYFQNEAQLEKSRLLSDRFSAERPKGSFSTLEIQRTEQGDSAMYLCASSSRETAGANVLTFGAGSRLTVL.

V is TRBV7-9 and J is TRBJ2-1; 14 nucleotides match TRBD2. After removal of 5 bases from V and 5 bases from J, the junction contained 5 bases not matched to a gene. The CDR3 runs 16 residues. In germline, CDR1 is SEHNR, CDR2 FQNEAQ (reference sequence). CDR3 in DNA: TGTGCCAGCAGCCTAGGGACTAGCGGGAGCCACAATGAGCAGTTCTTC. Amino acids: CASSLGTSGSHNEQFF. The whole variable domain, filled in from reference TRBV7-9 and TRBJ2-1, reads DTGVSQNPRHKITKRGQNVTFRCDPISEHNRLYWYRQTLGQGPEFLTYFQNEAQLEKSRLLSDRFSAERPKGSFSTLEIQRTEQGDSAMYLCASSLGTSGSHNEQFFGPGTRLTVL.

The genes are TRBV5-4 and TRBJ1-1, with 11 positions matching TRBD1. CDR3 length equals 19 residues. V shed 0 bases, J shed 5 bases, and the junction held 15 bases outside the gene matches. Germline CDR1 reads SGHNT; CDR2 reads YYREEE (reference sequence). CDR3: CASSLDLMRTGGAGTEAFF. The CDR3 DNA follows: TGTGCCAGCAGCTTGGACTTAATGAGGACAGGGGGCGCGGGGACTGAAGCTTTCTTT.

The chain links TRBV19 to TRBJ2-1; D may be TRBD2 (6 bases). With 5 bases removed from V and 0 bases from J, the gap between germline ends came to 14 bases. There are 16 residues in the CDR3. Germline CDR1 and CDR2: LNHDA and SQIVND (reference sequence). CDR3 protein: CASSPKAGPSYNEQFF. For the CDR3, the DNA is TGTGCCAGTAGTCCAAAAGCGGGCCCCTCCTACAATGAGCAGTTCTTC.

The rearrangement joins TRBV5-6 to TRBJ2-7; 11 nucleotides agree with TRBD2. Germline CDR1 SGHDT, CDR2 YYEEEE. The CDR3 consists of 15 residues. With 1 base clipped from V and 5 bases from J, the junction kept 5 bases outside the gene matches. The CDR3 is CASSLSLAGAHEQYF. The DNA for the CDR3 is TGTGCCAGCAGCTTGTCACTAGCGGGAGCCCACGAGCAGTACTTC.

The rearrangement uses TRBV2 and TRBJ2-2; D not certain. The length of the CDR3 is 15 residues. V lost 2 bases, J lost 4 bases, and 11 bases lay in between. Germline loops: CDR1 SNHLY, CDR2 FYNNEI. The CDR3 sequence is CASSERWQTTGELFF. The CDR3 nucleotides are TGTGCCAGCAGTGAACGATGGCAGACCACCGGGGAGCTGTTTTTT.

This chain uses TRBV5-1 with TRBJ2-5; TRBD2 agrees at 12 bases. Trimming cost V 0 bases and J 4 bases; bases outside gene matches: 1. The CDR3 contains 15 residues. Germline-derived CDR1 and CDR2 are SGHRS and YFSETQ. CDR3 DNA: TGCGCCAGCAGCTTGGTACTAGCGGGAGGAGAGACCCAGTACTTC. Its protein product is CASSLVLAGGETQYF. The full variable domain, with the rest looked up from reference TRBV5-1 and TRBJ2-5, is KAGVTQTPRYLIKTRGQQVTLSCSPISGHRSVSWYQQTPGQGLQFLFEYFSETQRNKGNFPGRFSGRQFSNSRSEMNVSTLELGDSALYLCASSLVLAGGETQYFGPGTRLLVL.

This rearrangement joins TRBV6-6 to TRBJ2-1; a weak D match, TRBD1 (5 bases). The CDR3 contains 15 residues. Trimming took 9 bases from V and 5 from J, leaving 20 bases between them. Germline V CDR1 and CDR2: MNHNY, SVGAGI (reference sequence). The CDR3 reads CASQTGTEPNNEQFF. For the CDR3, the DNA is TGTGCCAGTCAAACAGGAACCGAGCCTAACAATGAGCAGTTCTTC.